These 10 T cell receptor beta chains came from one sample sequenced in a study of blood T cell repertoires in COVID-19. Libraries were prepared by immunoSEQ multiplex PCR; TCRdb keeps only in-frame clonotypes and omits some of them. The table shows under 250,000 clones, with 92% occurring only once. Sequenced sample: peripheral blood. The receptors were sampled from a man aged 60 to 75 with COVID-19, enrolled during active disease.

The V gene is TRBV30, the J gene TRBJ2-6; 7 positions match TRBD2. Germline-derived CDR1 and CDR2 are GTSNPN and SVGIG (reference sequence). The trim removed 4 bases at V and 0 bases at J, leaving 6 bases unmatched. The CDR3 length is 16 residues. CDR3 loop: CAWNQRGVSGANVLTF. CDR3 sequence (DNA): TGTGCCTGGAACCAACGGGGGGTCTCTGGGGCCAACGTCCTGACTTTC.

V usage is TRBV11-3 and J usage is TRBJ1-1; TRBD1 agrees at 9 bases. Unmatched junction bases numbered 2, after V lost 5 bases and J lost 1 base. Per germline, CDR1 SGHNT and CDR2 YENEEA. The CDR3 is 14 residues long. The CDR3 nucleotides are TGTGCCAGCAGCAAGGACAGGGGGAACACTGAAGCTTTCTTT. This encodes CASSKDRGNTEAFF.

The rearrangement links TRBV5-4 to TRBJ2-1; 11 bases agree with TRBD2. Per germline, CDR1 SGHNT and CDR2 YYREEE (reference sequence). The CDR3 has 15 residues. After removal of 4 bases from V and 10 bases from J, the junction contained 10 bases not matched to a gene. The CDR3 DNA reads TGTGCCAGCAGCCCGGGGACTAGCGGTACTTTCGAGCAGTTCTTC. Residues: CASSPGTSGTFEQFF.

V usage is TRBV5-1 and J usage is TRBJ2-5; D is undetermined. Germline V CDR1 and CDR2: SGHRS, YFSETQ. CDR3 length equals 13 residues. V lost 5 bases and J 2 bases, leaving 10 bases between the germline ends. The CDR3 protein is CASRTGLQETQYF. The CDR3 DNA follows: TGCGCCAGCAGGACTGGATTACAAGAGACCCAGTACTTC.

The V call is TRBV7-2, the J call TRBJ1-4; D is unclear. In germline, CDR1 is SGHTA, CDR2 FQGNSA. This CDR3 is 13 amino acids long. Trimming pared 1 base from V and 8 bases from J, leaving 8 bases between. In DNA form, the CDR3 reads TGTGCCAGCAGCTTAGGGTATCGGGAAAAACTGTTTTTT. Translated, it gives CASSLGYREKLFF.

This chain joins TRBV5-8 and TRBJ1-3; TRBD1 agrees at 8 bases. The CDR3 has 16 amino acids. Germline V gives CDR1 SGHTS, CDR2 YDEGEE. J lost 0 bases, V lost 4 bases, and 6 bases had no gene match. The CDR3 coding sequence is TGTGCCAGCAGCCTCGGACAGGGTGTCTCTGGAAACACCATATATTTT. As protein: CASSLGQGVSGNTIYF.

This clone was counted once. The chain joins TRBV4-1 to TRBJ1-6, with 7 bases identical to TRBD1. After removal of 3 bases from V and 6 bases from J, the junction contained 14 bases not matched to a gene. The CDR3 is 18 amino acids. Germline V CDR1 and CDR2: MGHRA, YSYEKL. The CDR3 is CASSQVQGTTAGNSPLHF. DNA of the CDR3: TGCGCCAGCAGCCAGGTACAGGGGACGACGGCCGGTAATTCACCCCTCCACTTT.

The rearrangement joins TRBV5-1 to TRBJ1-1; a weak D match, TRBD1 (6 bases). Germline lookup yields CDR1 SGHRS and CDR2 YFSETQ. The V and J ends lost 3 bases and 5 bases respectively, with 14 bases between them. The CDR3 has 14 amino acids. The CDR3 spells CASSSLQGRTEAFF. In nucleotides, the CDR3 is TGCGCCAGCAGCTCCTTACAGGGTCGGACTGAAGCTTTCTTT.

The chain employs TRBV6-2 or TRBV6-3 and TRBJ2-7; 9 bases agree with TRBD2. The CDR3 length is 18 residues. Germline V gene lookup returns CDR1 MNHEY and CDR2 SVGEGT. V shed 2 bases and J 5 bases; nucleotides not matched to a gene: 16. CDR3 sequence: CASSYAGLANPKTDEQYF. CDR3 nucleotides: TGTGCCAGCAGTTACGCGGGACTAGCAAATCCCAAGACGGACGAGCAGTACTTC.

The chain is built from TRBV27 and TRBJ2-6, with D tentatively TRBD2 (6 bases). The CDR3 spans 18 residues. V lost 1 base and J 3 bases, leaving 16 bases between the germline ends. Germline CDR1 MNHEY, CDR2 SMNVEV (reference sequence). The CDR3 DNA reads TGTGCCAGCAGTTTATATGGGCTCGGGGGAGGTGGGGCCAACGTCCTGACTTTC. Its protein product is CASSLYGLGGGGANVLTF.